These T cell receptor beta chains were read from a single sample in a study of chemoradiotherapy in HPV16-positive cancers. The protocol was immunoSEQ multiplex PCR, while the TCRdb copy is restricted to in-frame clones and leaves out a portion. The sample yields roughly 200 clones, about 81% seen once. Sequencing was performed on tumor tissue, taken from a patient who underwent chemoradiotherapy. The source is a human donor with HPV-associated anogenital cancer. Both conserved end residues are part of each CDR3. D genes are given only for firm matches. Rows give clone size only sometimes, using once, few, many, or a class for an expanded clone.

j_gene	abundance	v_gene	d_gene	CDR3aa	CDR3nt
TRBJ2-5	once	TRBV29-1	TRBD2	CSVRGDQETQYF	TGCAGCGTTCGGGGGGACCAAGAGACCCAGTACTTC
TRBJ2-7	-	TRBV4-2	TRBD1	CASSQVPARSDRGRSYEQYF	TGTGCCAGCAGCCAAGTGCCTGCAAGGAGTGACAGGGGGCGATCCTACGAGCAGTACTTC
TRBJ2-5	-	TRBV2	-	CASSPRLGGETQYF	TGTGCCAGCAGTCCAAGACTGGGCGGCGAGACCCAGTACTTC
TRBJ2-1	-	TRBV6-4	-	CASSDSHKSSYNEQFF	TGTGCCAGCAGTGACTCACACAAGAGCTCCTACAATGAGCAGTTCTTC
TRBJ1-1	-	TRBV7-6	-	CASSLARGADEAFF	TGTGCCAGCAGCTTAGCCCGGGGGGCGGATGAAGCTTTCTTT
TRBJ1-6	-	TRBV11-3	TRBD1	CASSGQGDTSPLHF	TGTGCCAGCAGCGGACAGGGAGACACTTCACCCCTCCACTTT
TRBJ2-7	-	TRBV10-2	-	CASSESMKVYEQYF	TGCGCCAGCAGTGAGTCAATGAAAGTCTACGAGCAGTACTTC
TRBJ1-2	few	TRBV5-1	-	CASSLGRLYYGYTF	TGCGCCAGCAGCTTGGGACGGCTCTACTATGGCTACACCTTC
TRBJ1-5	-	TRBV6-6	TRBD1	CASSYSTGGLHQPQHF	TGTGCCAGCAGTTACTCGACAGGGGGCCTTCATCAGCCCCAGCATTTT
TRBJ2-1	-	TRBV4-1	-	CASSVIGLSYNEQFF	TGCGCCAGCAGCGTAATTGGTCTCTCATACAATGAGCAGTTCTTC
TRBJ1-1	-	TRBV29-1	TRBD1	CSVEDGTGNTEAFF	TGCAGCGTTGAAGATGGGACAGGGAACACTGAAGCTTTCTTT
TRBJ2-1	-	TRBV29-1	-	CSVDAVYSYNEQFF	TGCAGCGTTGATGCGGTCTACTCCTACAATGAGCAGTTCTTC
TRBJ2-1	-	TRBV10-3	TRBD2	CAIKGTSGGASSYNEQFF	TGTGCCATCAAGGGGACTAGCGGGGGGGCCAGCTCCTACAATGAGCAGTTCTTC
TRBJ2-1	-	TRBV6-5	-	CASSYDFRGHEQFF	TGTGCCAGCAGTTACGACTTCAGGGGTCATGAGCAGTTCTTC
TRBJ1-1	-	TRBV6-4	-	CASSEVAGEVAFF	TGTGCCAGCAGTGAGGTTGCAGGGGAAGTGGCTTTCTTT
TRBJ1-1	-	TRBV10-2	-	CASSDPGNTEAFF	TGCGCCAGCAGTGATCCCGGGAACACTGAAGCTTTCTTT
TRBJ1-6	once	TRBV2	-	CASSEVGGTINSPLHF	TGTGCCAGCAGTGAAGTTGGCGGGACAATTAATTCACCCCTCCACTTT
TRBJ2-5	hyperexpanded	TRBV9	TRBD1	CASGGQGGKTQYF	TGTGCCAGCGGGGGACAGGGGGGGAAGACCCAGTACTTC
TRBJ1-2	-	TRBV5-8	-	CASSFEGFGYTF	TGTGCCAGCAGCTTTGAAGGGTTTGGCTACACCTTC
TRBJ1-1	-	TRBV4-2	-	CASSQDREGGAEAFF	TGTGCCAGCAGCCAAGATCGGGAGGGGGGGGCTGAAGCTTTCTTT
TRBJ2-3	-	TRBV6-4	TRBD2	CASRPSGGRTDTQYF	TGTGCCAGCAGGCCTAGCGGGGGGCGCACAGATACGCAGTATTTT
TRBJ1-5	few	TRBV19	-	CASSIPTVVREQPQHF	TGTGCCAGTAGTATCCCCACCGTAGTGAGGGAACAGCCCCAGCATTTT
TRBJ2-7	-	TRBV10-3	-	CAISEGSYEQYF	TGTGCCATCAGTGAGGGGTCCTACGAGCAGTACTTC
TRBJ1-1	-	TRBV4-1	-	CASSDRMWTEAFF	TGCGCCAGCAGCGACAGAATGTGGACTGAAGCTTTCTTT
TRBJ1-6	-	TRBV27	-	CASSINLNSPLHF	TGTGCCAGCAGTATTAATTTAAATTCACCCCTCCACTTT
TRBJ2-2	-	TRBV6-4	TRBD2	CASSETAGGDTGELFF	TGTGCCAGCAGTGAAACCGCGGGGGGAGACACCGGGGAGCTGTTTTTT
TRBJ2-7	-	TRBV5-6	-	CASSLLPYEQYF	TGTGCCAGCAGCCTCCTACCATACGAGCAGTACTTC
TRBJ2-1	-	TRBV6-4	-	CASSEGDSNEQFF	TGTGCCAGCAGTGAGGGGGACTCCAATGAGCAGTTCTTC
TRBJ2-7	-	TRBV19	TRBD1	CASGTGGSEQYF	TGTGCCAGTGGGACAGGAGGATCCGAGCAGTACTTC
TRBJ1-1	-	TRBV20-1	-	CSAAPDTEAFF	TGCAGTGCGGCCCCGGACACTGAAGCTTTCTTT
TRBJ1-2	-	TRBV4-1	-	CASSQITGYYGYTF	TGCGCCAGCAGCCAAATTACAGGGTACTATGGCTACACCTTC
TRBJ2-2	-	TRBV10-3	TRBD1	CAISEPKDRAGNTGELFF	TGTGCCATCAGTGAGCCTAAGGACAGGGCGGGTAACACCGGGGAGCTGTTTTTT
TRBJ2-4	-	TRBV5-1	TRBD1	CASSLGQGAEAKNIQYF	TGCGCCAGCAGCTTGGGACAGGGGGCTGAGGCCAAAAACATTCAGTACTTC
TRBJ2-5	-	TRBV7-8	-	CASSPQASAETQYF	TGTGCCAGCAGCCCCCAGGCGTCAGCGGAGACCCAGTACTTC
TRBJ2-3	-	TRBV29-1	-	CSANTDTQYF	TGCAGCGCAAACACAGATACGCAGTATTTT